This T cell receptor (beta chain) is from a study of CD8+ T cells in alopecia areata. Study as a whole: Patients received oral tofacitinib, 5 to 10 mg twice daily, for moderate-to-severe alopecia areata. For 6 to 18 months, tofacitinib was taken, and 6 months off drug followed.

A note on this clone: Its antigen is unknown.

V lost 5 bases and J lost 3, with 13 bases in between. The CDR3 covers 14 residues. CDR1 MNHEY and CDR2 SVGAGI come from the germline V gene. Study-wide points: Clonality exceeded that of normal scalp in lesional scalp, most notably in alopecia totalis/universalis.

The authors sorted CD4+ and CD8+ T cells from PBMCs. RNA extraction and reverse transcription yielded cDNA as sequencing template. Profiled with immunoSEQ multiplex PCR; TCRdb holds only in-frame clones, not every one. The sample records 100,000 to 150,000 clones, about 46% being singletons. This TCR came from a human donor with alopecia areata. The chain uses TRBV6-5 and TRBJ1-2; perhaps TRBD1 as D (5 bases). This sample comprised CD8+ T cells sorted from blood, obtained at week 0. In DNA form, the CDR3 reads TGTGCCAGCAGTCGCGGGGGGGAGGACTATGGCTACACCTTC. Its translation is CASSRGGEDYGYTF.